These T cell receptor beta chains were read from a single sample in a study of T cell responses to AZD1222 COVID-19 vaccine. The method was immunoSEQ multiplex PCR; TCRdb's version includes in-frame clones alone and lacks a portion of them. The sample consists of around 140,000 clones, over 80% of them appearing once. Sequencing was performed on peripheral blood, taken 28 days after the second AZD1222 dose. The receptors here all came from an adult who received the AZD1222 COVID-19 vaccine. Each CDR3 is given with its conserved first and last residue. D genes are given only for firm matches. Not all rows give a size; the values are once, few, many and, for expanded clones, a class.

cdr3_length d_call clone_size j_call v_call cdr3_aa cdr3_nt
13 - - TRBJ1-6 TRBV5-5 CASSLLGTSPLHF TGTGCCAGCAGCTTATTAGGGACCTCACCCCTCCACTTT
14 - - TRBJ2-7 TRBV25-1 CASSETGPPYEQYF TGTGCCAGCAGTGAGACAGGCCCCCCCTACGAGCAGTACTTC
13 - - TRBJ1-5 TRBV19 CASRLYSNQPQHF TGTGCCAGTAGGCTTTATAGCAATCAGCCCCAGCATTTT
18 - - TRBJ2-5 TRBV27 CASSFPSGGYGYQETQYF TGTGCCAGCAGTTTCCCGTCGGGCGGATACGGGTACCAAGAGACCCAGTACTTC
15 TRBD2 - TRBJ2-5 TRBV30 CAWGGVAGGQETQYF TGTGCCTGGGGAGGGGTAGCGGGGGGCCAAGAGACCCAGTACTTC
16 TRBD2 - TRBJ2-7 TRBV15 CATSTPYAGEPYEQYF TGTGCCACCAGCACACCTTACGCGGGGGAACCCTACGAGCAGTACTTC
13 - - TRBJ2-7 TRBV5-8 CASSRRGAYEQYF TGTGCCAGCAGTCGCCGCGGAGCCTACGAGCAGTACTTC
15 TRBD2 - TRBJ2-7 TRBV7-9 CASPPGTSGSYEQYF TGTGCCAGCCCCCCCGGGACTAGCGGGTCCTACGAGCAGTACTTC
14 TRBD1 - TRBJ1-2 TRBV2 CASSAGTGYYGYTF TGTGCCAGCAGTGCCGGGACAGGGTACTATGGCTACACCTTC
14 - - TRBJ2-7 TRBV7-9 CASSLGWQVYEQYF TGTGCCAGCAGCTTAGGATGGCAGGTCTACGAGCAGTACTTC
13 TRBD2 - TRBJ2-5 TRBV5-1 CASSRAGVETQYF TGCGCCAGCAGCCGAGCGGGAGTGGAGACCCAGTACTTC
13 - - TRBJ1-5 TRBV6-6 CASSLVATGPQHF TGTGCCAGCAGTTTGGTAGCCACCGGGCCCCAGCATTTT
14 - - TRBJ2-1 TRBV6-5 CASSYSSTDNEQFF TGTGCCAGCAGTTACTCGAGTACAGACAATGAGCAGTTCTTC
15 - - TRBJ1-3 TRBV10-2 CASSELGGAGNTIYF TGCGCCAGCAGTGAGCTGGGGGGGGCTGGAAACACCATATATTTT
14 - - TRBJ2-7 TRBV18 CASSPNSMSYEQYF TGTGCCAGCTCGCCCAACAGTATGTCCTACGAGCAGTACTTC
16 - - TRBJ1-3 TRBV7-2 CASSLVMAAFEPTIYF TGTGCCAGCAGCTTAGTAATGGCGGCCTTTGAGCCCACCATATATTTT
13 TRBD1 - TRBJ1-1 TRBV7-9 CASSSTGFTEAFF TGTGCCAGCAGCTCGACAGGGTTTACTGAAGCTTTCTTT
15 - - TRBJ2-2 TRBV7-3 CASSLLQGNTGELFF TGTGCCAGCAGCTTACTCCAGGGTAACACCGGGGAGCTGTTTTTT
14 - - TRBJ2-7 TRBV3-1/TRBV3-2 CASSQRVDTYEQYF TGTGCCAGCAGCCAACGGGTGGATACCTACGAGCAGTACTTC
13 - once TRBJ1-2 TRBV4-3 CASSQVVSYGYTF TGCGCCAGCAGCCAAGTGGTCTCCTATGGCTACACCTTC
11 - few TRBJ1-1 TRBV19 CASSRRTEAFF TGTGCCAGTAGCCGAAGGACTGAAGCTTTCTTT
15 - - TRBJ2-1 TRBV6-5 CASSPDHSGFHEQFF TGTGCCAGCAGCCCCGACCATAGCGGATTCCATGAGCAGTTCTTC